These 2 T cell receptor beta chains originate from one sample sequenced in a study of blood T cell repertoires in COVID-19. Clones were sequenced by immunoSEQ multiplex PCR, and TCRdb holds only the in-frame ones, with some missing. The repertoire includes some 240,000 clones, around 90% of them detected once, and over 2.5% sits in the top ten. Sequenced input: PBMCs or T cells enriched from blood (not recorded which). The receptor source for this set is a woman aged 40 to 50 who had been exposed to COVID-19.

This chain joins TRBV7-8 and TRBJ1-2; D gene uncertain. Germline CDR1 is SGHVS and CDR2 is FQNEAQ. V lost 5 bases, J lost 2 bases, and 12 bases lay in between. The CDR3 loop spans 14 amino acids. For the CDR3, the DNA is TGTGCCAGCAGCCCAGACACCTTAAACTATGGCTACACCTTC. This sequence encodes CASSPDTLNYGYTF.

As regards this clone: This sample also contains other DNA sequences that code for the same CDR3. This CDR3 is CASSVVAGTDTQYF. The CDR3 bases are TGTGCCAGCAGCGTAGTCGCGGGCACAGATACGCAGTATTTT. This rearrangement joins TRBV9 to TRBJ2-3; no clear D gene. This CDR3 is 14 amino acids long. CDR1 SGDLS and CDR2 YYNGEE come from the germline V gene. Trimming took off 0 bases at V and 1 base at J, with 6 bases between the two ends.